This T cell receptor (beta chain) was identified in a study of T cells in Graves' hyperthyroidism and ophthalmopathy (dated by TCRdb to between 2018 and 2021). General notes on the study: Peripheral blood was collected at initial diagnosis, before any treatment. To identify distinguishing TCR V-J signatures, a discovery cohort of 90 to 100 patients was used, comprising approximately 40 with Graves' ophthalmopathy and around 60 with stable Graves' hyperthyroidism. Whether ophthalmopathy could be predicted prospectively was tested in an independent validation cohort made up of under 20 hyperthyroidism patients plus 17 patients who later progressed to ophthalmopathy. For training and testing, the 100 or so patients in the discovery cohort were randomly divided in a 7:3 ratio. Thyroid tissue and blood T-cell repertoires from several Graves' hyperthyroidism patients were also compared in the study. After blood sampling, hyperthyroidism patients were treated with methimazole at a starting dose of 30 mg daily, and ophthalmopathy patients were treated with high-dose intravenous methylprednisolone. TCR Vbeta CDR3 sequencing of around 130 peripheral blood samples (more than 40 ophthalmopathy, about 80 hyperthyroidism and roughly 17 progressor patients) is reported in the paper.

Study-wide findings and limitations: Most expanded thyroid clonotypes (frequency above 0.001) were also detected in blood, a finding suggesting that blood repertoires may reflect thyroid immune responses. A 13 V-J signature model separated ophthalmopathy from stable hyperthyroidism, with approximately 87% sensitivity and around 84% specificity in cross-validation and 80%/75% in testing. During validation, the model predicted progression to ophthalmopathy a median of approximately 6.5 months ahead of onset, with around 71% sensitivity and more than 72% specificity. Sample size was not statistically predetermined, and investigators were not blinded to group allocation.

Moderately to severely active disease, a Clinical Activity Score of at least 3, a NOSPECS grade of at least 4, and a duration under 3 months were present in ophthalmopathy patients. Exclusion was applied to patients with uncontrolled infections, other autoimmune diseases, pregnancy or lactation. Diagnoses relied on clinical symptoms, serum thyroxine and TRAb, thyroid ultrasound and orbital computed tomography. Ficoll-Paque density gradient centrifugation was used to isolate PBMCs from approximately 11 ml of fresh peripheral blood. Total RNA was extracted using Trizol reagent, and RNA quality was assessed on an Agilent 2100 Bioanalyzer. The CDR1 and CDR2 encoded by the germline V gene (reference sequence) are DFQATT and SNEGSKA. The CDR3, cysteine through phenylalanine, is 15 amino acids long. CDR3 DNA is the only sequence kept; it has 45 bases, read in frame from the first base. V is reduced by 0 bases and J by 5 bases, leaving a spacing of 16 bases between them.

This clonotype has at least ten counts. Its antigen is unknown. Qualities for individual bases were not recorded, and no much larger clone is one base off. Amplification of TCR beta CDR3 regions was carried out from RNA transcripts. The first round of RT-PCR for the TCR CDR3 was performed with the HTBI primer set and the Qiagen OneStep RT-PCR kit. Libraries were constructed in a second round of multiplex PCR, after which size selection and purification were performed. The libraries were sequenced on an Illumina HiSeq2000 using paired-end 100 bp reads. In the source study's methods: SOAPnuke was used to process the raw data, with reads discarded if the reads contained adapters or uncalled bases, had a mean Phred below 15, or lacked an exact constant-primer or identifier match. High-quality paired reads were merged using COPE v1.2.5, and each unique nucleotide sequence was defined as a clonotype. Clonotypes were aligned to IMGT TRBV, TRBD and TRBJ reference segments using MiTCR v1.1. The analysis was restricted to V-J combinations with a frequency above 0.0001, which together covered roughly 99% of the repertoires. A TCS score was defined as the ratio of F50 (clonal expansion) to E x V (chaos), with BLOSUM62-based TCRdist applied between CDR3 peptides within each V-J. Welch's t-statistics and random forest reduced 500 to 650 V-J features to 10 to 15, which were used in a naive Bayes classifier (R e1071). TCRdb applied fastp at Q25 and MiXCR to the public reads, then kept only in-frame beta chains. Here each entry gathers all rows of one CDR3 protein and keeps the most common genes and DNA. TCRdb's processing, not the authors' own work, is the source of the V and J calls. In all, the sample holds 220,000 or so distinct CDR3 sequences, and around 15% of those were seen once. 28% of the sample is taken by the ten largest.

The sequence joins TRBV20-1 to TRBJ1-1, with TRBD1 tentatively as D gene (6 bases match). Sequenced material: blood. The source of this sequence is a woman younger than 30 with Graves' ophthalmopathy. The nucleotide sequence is TGCAGTGCTAGAGATGGAGCGGGGGCCAGGACTGAAGCTTTCTTT. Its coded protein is CSARDGAGARTEAFF.